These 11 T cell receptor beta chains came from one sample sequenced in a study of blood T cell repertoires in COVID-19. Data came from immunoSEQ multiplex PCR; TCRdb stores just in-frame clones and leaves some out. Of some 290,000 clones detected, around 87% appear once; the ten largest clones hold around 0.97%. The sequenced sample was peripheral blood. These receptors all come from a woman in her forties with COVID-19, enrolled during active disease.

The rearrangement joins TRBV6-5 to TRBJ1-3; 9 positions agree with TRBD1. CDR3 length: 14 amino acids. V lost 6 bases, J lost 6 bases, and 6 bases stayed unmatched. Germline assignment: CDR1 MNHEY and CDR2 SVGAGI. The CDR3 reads CASSPTGGSNTIYF. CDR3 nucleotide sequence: TGTGCCAGCAGCCCGACAGGGGGTTCAAACACCATATATTTT.

The CDR3 loop is CASSRMDRGNYGYTF. CDR3 coding DNA: TGTGCCAGCAGCCGGATGGACAGGGGAAACTATGGCTACACCTTC. This chain joins TRBV14 and TRBJ1-2, with TRBD1 matching 9 bases. CDR3 length: 15 residues. The junction had 5 bases not matched to a gene; V was cut back by 4 bases and J by 2 bases. Germline assignment: CDR1 SGHDN and CDR2 FVKESK.

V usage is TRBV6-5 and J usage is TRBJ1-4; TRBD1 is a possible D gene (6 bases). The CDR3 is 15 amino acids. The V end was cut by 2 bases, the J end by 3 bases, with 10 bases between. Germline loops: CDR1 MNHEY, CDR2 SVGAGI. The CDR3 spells CASSYRGSPNEKLFF. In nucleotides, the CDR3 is TGTGCCAGCAGTTACAGGGGGTCCCCTAATGAAAAACTGTTTTTT.

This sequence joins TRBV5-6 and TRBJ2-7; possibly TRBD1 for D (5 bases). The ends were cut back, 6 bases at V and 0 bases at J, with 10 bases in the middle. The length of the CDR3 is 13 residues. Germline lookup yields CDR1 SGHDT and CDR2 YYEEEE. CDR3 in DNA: TGTGCCAGCACCCTAGGGGACTCCTACGAGCAGTACTTC. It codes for CASTLGDSYEQYF.

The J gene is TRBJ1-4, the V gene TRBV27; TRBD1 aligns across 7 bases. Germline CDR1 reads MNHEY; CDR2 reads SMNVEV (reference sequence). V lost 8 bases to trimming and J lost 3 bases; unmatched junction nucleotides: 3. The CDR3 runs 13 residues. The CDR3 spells CASRQGANEKLFF. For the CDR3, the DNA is TGTGCCAGCCGACAGGGCGCTAATGAAAAACTGTTTTTT.

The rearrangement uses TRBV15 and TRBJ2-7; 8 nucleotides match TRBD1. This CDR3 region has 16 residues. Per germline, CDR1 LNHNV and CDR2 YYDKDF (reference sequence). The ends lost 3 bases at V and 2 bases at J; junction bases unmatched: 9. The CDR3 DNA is TGTGCCACCAGCAGCGCAAGGACAGGGAAGACCTACGAGCAGTACTTC. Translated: CATSSARTGKTYEQYF.

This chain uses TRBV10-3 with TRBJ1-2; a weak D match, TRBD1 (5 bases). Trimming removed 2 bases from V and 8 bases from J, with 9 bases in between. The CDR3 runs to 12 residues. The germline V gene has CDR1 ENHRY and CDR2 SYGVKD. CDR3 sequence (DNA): TGTGCCATCAGTGAGAGGGGTTTCGGCTACACCTTC. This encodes CAISERGFGYTF.

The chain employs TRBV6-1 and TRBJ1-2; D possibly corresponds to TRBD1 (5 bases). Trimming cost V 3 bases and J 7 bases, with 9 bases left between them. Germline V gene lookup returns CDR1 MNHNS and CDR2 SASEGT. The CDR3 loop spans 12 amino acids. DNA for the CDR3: TGTGCCAGCAGTGAGGGGGGTCTTGGCTACACCTTC. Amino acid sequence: CASSEGGLGYTF.

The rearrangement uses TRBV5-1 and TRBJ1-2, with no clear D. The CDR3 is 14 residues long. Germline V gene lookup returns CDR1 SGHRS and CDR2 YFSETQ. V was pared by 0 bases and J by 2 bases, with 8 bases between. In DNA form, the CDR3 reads TGCGCCAGCAGCTTGGTGACTCAGAACTATGGCTACACCTTC. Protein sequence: CASSLVTQNYGYTF.

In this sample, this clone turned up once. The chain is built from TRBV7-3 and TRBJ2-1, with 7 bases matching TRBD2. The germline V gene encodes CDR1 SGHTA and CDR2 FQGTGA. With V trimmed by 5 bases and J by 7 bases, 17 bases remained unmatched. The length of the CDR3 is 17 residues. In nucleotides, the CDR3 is TGTGCCAGCAGCGATGGTCTTGGCGGGAGAGTACGTAATGAGCAGTTCTTC. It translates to CASSDGLGGRVRNEQFF.

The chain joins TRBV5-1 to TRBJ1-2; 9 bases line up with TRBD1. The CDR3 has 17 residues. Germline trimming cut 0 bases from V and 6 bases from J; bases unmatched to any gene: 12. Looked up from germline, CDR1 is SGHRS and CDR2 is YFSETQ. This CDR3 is CASSLDVPGTGSNGYTF. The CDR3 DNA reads TGCGCCAGCAGCTTGGATGTCCCCGGGACAGGGTCGAATGGCTACACCTTC.